This TCR beta chain was recovered during a study of shared clonotypes between healthy human individuals. The overall study: Each donor contributed plates that comprised three CD4 naive, three CD4 memory, two CD8 naive and one CD8 memory.

Comment on this clone: Its antigen is not identified.

Findings of the study overall: Several donors held about 5% of naive CD4 clonotypes in common.

A CD45RA-negative memory subset and a CD45RA+ naive subset were separated from the CD4+ cells. TCRdb's table, derived via immunoSEQ multiplex PCR, lists solely in-frame clones and lacks some. The table records around 1.5 million clones, under 99% of them present only once. The CDR3 covers 18 residues. Germline assignment: CDR1 SGHDN and CDR2 FVKESK. J lost 6 bases, V lost 2 bases, and 16 bases had no gene match. This chain joins TRBV14 and TRBJ1-2; 9 bases are a match to TRBD1. The sequence derives from a man aged 25 to 45 in good health. The sequenced sample was naive CD4+ T cells sorted from blood. Subset reported: CD45RA+ positively selected. The CDR3 DNA follows: TGTGCCAGCAGCCAAACCGGGACAGGGCGTATGGTGGCTAATGGCTACACCTTC. It specifies CASSQTGTGRMVANGYTF.